These T cell receptor beta chains were read from a single sample in a study of blood T cell repertoires in COVID-19. Libraries were prepared by immunoSEQ multiplex PCR; TCRdb keeps only in-frame clonotypes and omits some of them. The sample gives some 200,000 clones, around 86% of which show up once; 7.2% is in the top ten. Sequencing was done on a sample of PBMCs or T cells enriched from blood (not recorded which). The receptors stem from a man aged 30-40 years in a cohort exposed to, infected with or recovered from COVID-19 (not recorded which). The CDR3 runs from the conserved cysteine through the conserved F or W. Fields, in order: clone size, D gene, J gene, V gene, CDR3 DNA, CDR3 protein. The D gene is left open where the match is weak. Clone size is shown for a subset of rows, as once, few, many or a class of expanded clone.

size: .; D: .; J: TRBJ1-1; V: TRBV19; DNA: TGTGCCAGTAGTATCACCCCTTGGGCAAAGTCGAGCACTGAAGCTTTCTTT; CDR3: CASSITPWAKSSTEAFF
size: .; D: TRBD2; J: TRBJ2-2; V: TRBV19; DNA: TGTGCCAGTAGGCCCGAGCGGACTAGCGGGAGGACTGGGGAGCTGTTTTTT; CDR3: CASRPERTSGRTGELFF
size: .; D: TRBD2; J: TRBJ2-1; V: TRBV28; DNA: TGTGCCGCACGTAGCGGGGTGAGCTCCTACAATGAGCAGTTCTTC; CDR3: CAARSGVSSYNEQFF
size: .; D: TRBD2; J: TRBJ2-7; V: TRBV28; DNA: TGTGCCAGCAGGACTAGCGGGAGATACGAGCAGTACTTC; CDR3: CASRTSGRYEQYF
size: .; D: TRBD1; J: TRBJ2-3; V: TRBV18; DNA: TGTGCCAGCTCCCCCGAGCCCAGGGGGCCAGATACGCAGTATTTT; CDR3: CASSPEPRGPDTQYF
size: .; D: TRBD2; J: TRBJ2-1; V: TRBV11-2; DNA: TGTGCCAGCAGCAGGGGTACTAGCGGGAGTCGGGGTGAGCAGTTCTTC; CDR3: CASSRGTSGSRGEQFF
size: .; D: .; J: TRBJ2-7; V: TRBV18; DNA: TGTGCCAGCTCACCCCATTCCTACGAGCAGTACTTC; CDR3: CASSPHSYEQYF
size: .; D: .; J: TRBJ2-3; V: TRBV4-3; DNA: TGCGCCAGCAGCCAAAGCTGTCCCCTGGACAGCTGCACAGATACGCAGTATTTT; CDR3: CASSQSCPLDSCTDTQYF
size: .; D: TRBD2; J: TRBJ2-1; V: TRBV18; DNA: TGTGCCAGCTCATATCGGACTAGCGGTAATGAGCAGTTCTTC; CDR3: CASSYRTSGNEQFF
size: few; D: TRBD1; J: TRBJ2-1; V: TRBV28; DNA: TGTGCCAGCAGTATAACCGGGACAGGGGTCAATGAGCAGTTCTTC; CDR3: CASSITGTGVNEQFF
size: .; D: .; J: TRBJ1-5; V: TRBV4-1; DNA: TGCGCCAGCAGTCCCGGGGAGGGGCCCAATCAGCCCCAGCATTTT; CDR3: CASSPGEGPNQPQHF
size: .; D: TRBD1; J: TRBJ2-3; V: TRBV2; DNA: TGTGCCAGCCCCTCCGGGACAGGGACAGGCACAGATACGCAGTATTTT; CDR3: CASPSGTGTGTDTQYF
size: .; D: .; J: TRBJ1-2; V: TRBV9; DNA: TGTGCCAGCAGCCCACAGTTTCACTATGGCTACACCTTC; CDR3: CASSPQFHYGYTF
size: .; D: .; J: TRBJ2-1; V: TRBV15; DNA: TGTGCCACCAGCAGAGATTTTCGGGACAATGAGCAGTTCTTC; CDR3: CATSRDFRDNEQFF
size: .; D: .; J: TRBJ2-7; V: TRBV5-6; DNA: TGTGCCAGCAGCCACATCCGGGCCGACCCCGGGGACGAGCAGTACTTC; CDR3: CASSHIRADPGDEQYF
size: .; D: .; J: TRBJ1-5; V: TRBV10-3; DNA: TGTGCCATCAGTGAGACAGGAAGTCAGCCCCAGCATTTT; CDR3: CAISETGSQPQHF
size: .; D: TRBD1; J: TRBJ2-2; V: TRBV11-2; DNA: TGTGCCAGCAGCTCCGGGACAGGTCACACCGGGGAGCTGTTTTTT; CDR3: CASSSGTGHTGELFF
size: .; D: .; J: TRBJ2-1; V: TRBV4-2; DNA: TGTGCCAGCAGCCAAGAGGCTCGAGGGACAAATGAGCAGTTCTTC; CDR3: CASSQEARGTNEQFF
size: .; D: .; J: TRBJ1-1; V: TRBV27; DNA: TGTGCCAGCAGTTTATCACCGTACATGAACACTGAAGCTTTCTTT; CDR3: CASSLSPYMNTEAFF
size: .; D: .; J: TRBJ1-6; V: TRBV7-9; DNA: TGTGCTACCCTCACCCGCGGGAATTCACCCCTCCACTTT; CDR3: CATLTRGNSPLHF
size: .; D: TRBD2; J: TRBJ2-1; V: TRBV18; DNA: TGTGCCAGCTCACCAACAACAGGGACTAGCGGAAACAATGAGCAGTTCTTC; CDR3: CASSPTTGTSGNNEQFF
size: .; D: TRBD1; J: TRBJ2-2; V: TRBV5-1; DNA: TGCGCCAGCAGCTTGGGGGGGACAGCGAACACCGGGGAGCTGTTTTTT; CDR3: CASSLGGTANTGELFF
size: few; D: .; J: TRBJ2-7; V: TRBV19; DNA: TGTGCCAGTAGTATCGCTCAAACGGGAGAACACGAGCAGTACTTC; CDR3: CASSIAQTGEHEQYF
size: .; D: TRBD2; J: TRBJ2-7; V: TRBV10-3; DNA: TGTGCCATCAGGGAGCGGGATGGCGACGAGCAGTACTTC; CDR3: CAIRERDGDEQYF
size: .; D: TRBD2; J: TRBJ2-7; V: TRBV7-2; DNA: TGTGCCAGCAGCCTTGAACTAGCGGGAGCCTACGAGCAGTACTTC; CDR3: CASSLELAGAYEQYF
size: .; D: TRBD1; J: TRBJ1-4; V: TRBV18; DNA: TGTGCCAGCTCGCCGGACAGGGGAACCCTTACAACTAATGAAAAACTGTTTTTT; CDR3: CASSPDRGTLTTNEKLFF
size: .; D: TRBD1; J: TRBJ1-2; V: TRBV18; DNA: TGTGCCAGCTCTAGGACAGGTGATGGCTACACCTTC; CDR3: CASSRTGDGYTF
size: .; D: TRBD1; J: TRBJ1-1; V: TRBV13; DNA: TGTGCCAGCAGCTTAAACAGGGGAGCTTTCTTT; CDR3: CASSLNRGAFF
size: .; D: .; J: TRBJ2-3; V: TRBV29-1; DNA: TGCAGCGTTGAAGCGACAGCTCCTAGCACAGATACGCAGTATTTT; CDR3: CSVEATAPSTDTQYF
size: .; D: .; J: TRBJ1-4; V: TRBV27; DNA: TGTGCCAGCAGTGCACCGGGGGGGGCCGAAAAACTGTTTTTT; CDR3: CASSAPGGAEKLFF
size: .; D: TRBD2; J: TRBJ2-1; V: TRBV28; DNA: TGTGCCAGCAGTTTGGGGAGGTTGGGGACAGGGACTAGCGGGAGGCATTGGGACAATGAGCAGTTCTTC; CDR3: CASSLGRLGTGTSGRHWDNEQFF
size: .; D: TRBD2; J: TRBJ2-3; V: TRBV5-4; DNA: TGTGCCAGCAGCTTCGGACTAGCGGGAGGGATAGATACGCAGTATTTT; CDR3: CASSFGLAGGIDTQYF
size: few; D: .; J: TRBJ1-2; V: TRBV12-3/TRBV12-4; DNA: TGTGCCAGCAGTTTCTCGGGAGGCTATGGCTACACCTTC; CDR3: CASSFSGGYGYTF
size: .; D: TRBD2; J: TRBJ2-7; V: TRBV7-2; DNA: TGTGCCAGCAGCTTTTTAGCGGGAGATTCTTACGAGCAGTACTTC; CDR3: CASSFLAGDSYEQYF
size: .; D: .; J: TRBJ1-4; V: TRBV6-6; DNA: TGTGCCAGCATGCCGGGATTTGCTGAAAAACTGTTTTTT; CDR3: CASMPGFAEKLFF
size: .; D: .; J: TRBJ2-3; V: TRBV9; DNA: TGTGCCAGCAGCGTAGGTTCTAGCGCGGGCACAGATACGCAGTATTTT; CDR3: CASSVGSSAGTDTQYF
size: .; D: TRBD1; J: TRBJ2-7; V: TRBV9; DNA: TGTGCCAGCAGCGGGGGACAGGGGGGATCCTCCTACGAGCAGTACTTC; CDR3: CASSGGQGGSSYEQYF
size: .; D: TRBD2; J: TRBJ2-3; V: TRBV5-6; DNA: TGTGCCAGCAGCCCGGGACTAGCGCAGGAGGGGACAGATACGCAGTATTTT; CDR3: CASSPGLAQEGTDTQYF
size: once; D: .; J: TRBJ1-5; V: TRBV27; DNA: TGTGCCAGCAGTCTTGCCCTAAATAGCAATCAGCCCCAGCATTTT; CDR3: CASSLALNSNQPQHF
size: .; D: TRBD2; J: TRBJ2-5; V: TRBV18; DNA: TGTGCCAGCTCACCCTCGTGGGGGGGCCAAGAGACCCAGTACTTC; CDR3: CASSPSWGGQETQYF
size: few; D: TRBD2; J: TRBJ2-3; V: TRBV27; DNA: TGTGCCAGCAGGGGGCTAGCGGGAGGGCAAGATACGCAGTATTTT; CDR3: CASRGLAGGQDTQYF
size: .; D: .; J: TRBJ1-2; V: TRBV14; DNA: TGTGCCAGCAGCCAAGCCCGCGTCTATGGCTACACCTTC; CDR3: CASSQARVYGYTF
size: .; D: .; J: TRBJ1-1; V: TRBV7-9; DNA: TGTGCCAGCAGTATGTACAGTACTCAAAACACTGAAGCTTTCTTT; CDR3: CASSMYSTQNTEAFF
size: .; D: TRBD1; J: TRBJ2-5; V: TRBV6-5; DNA: TGTGCCAGCAGCCAATCGGGACAGGGCCCAGAGACCCAGTACTTC; CDR3: CASSQSGQGPETQYF
size: .; D: .; J: TRBJ2-3; V: TRBV12-3/TRBV12-4; DNA: TGTGCCAGCCGACGGGAGTTTGAAGATACGCAGTATTTT; CDR3: CASRREFEDTQYF
size: .; D: .; J: TRBJ1-6; V: TRBV7-3; DNA: TGTGCCAGCAGCTCCCAGGGTCTCGGTAATTCACCCCTCCACTTT; CDR3: CASSSQGLGNSPLHF
size: .; D: .; J: TRBJ1-1; V: TRBV4-1; DNA: TGCGCCAGCAGCCATCGTATGGACAAAGAAAAAGCTGAAGCTTTCTTT; CDR3: CASSHRMDKEKAEAFF
size: .; D: TRBD1; J: TRBJ1-5; V: TRBV18; DNA: TGTGCCAGCTCACCCCAGGGGGCGCGGGGTCAGCCCCAGCATTTT; CDR3: CASSPQGARGQPQHF
size: .; D: .; J: TRBJ2-2; V: TRBV5-1; DNA: TGCGCCAGCAGACCCGATCTAGCTTACGGGGAGCTGTTTTTT; CDR3: CASRPDLAYGELFF
size: .; D: .; J: TRBJ2-7; V: TRBV6-5; DNA: TGTGCCAGCAGGAGGAGACAGTACCTCTACGAGCAGTACTTC; CDR3: CASRRRQYLYEQYF
size: once; D: TRBD1; J: TRBJ1-6; V: TRBV27; DNA: TGTGCCAGCAGGCCAATTACAGGGGCCTCACCCCTCCACTTT; CDR3: CASRPITGASPLHF
size: .; D: TRBD2; J: TRBJ2-2; V: TRBV19; DNA: TGTGCCAGTGAAAAGACTAGCGGGAGGGGAGGGGAGCTGTTTTTT; CDR3: CASEKTSGRGGELFF
size: .; D: TRBD1; J: TRBJ2-3; V: TRBV6-4; DNA: TGTGCCAGCAGTGACACAGGGGGCAGCTCAGATACGCAGTATTTT; CDR3: CASSDTGGSSDTQYF
size: .; D: .; J: TRBJ1-2; V: TRBV5-8; DNA: TGTGCCAGCAGCTTGGTCCCAGCGACGGCCTATGGCTACACCTTC; CDR3: CASSLVPATAYGYTF